The TCR beta chain described here comes from a study of post-analysis software for immune sequencing data. Whole-study findings and limits: There was significantly lower normalized Chao1 diversity in multiple sclerosis patients than in controls. Controls had lower frequencies than patients of five or six TRBV segments, which included TRBV5-6, TRBV5-1 and TRBV20-1. The F measure placed samples prepared in the same batch into strongly shared clusters.

Unique molecular identifiers were built into the TCR beta cDNA libraries. Input amounts of about 0.85 to 11 million T cells were used. These gave around 500,000 cDNA molecules, so each molecule approximated one T cell. Each CDR3 protein is one row after TCRdb ran MiXCR on the PCR reads. The sample consists of some 890,000 distinct CDR3 sequences, roughly 58% of them appearing once. To note about this clonotype: Antigen specificity is unknown.

After removal of 6 bases from V and 9 bases from J, the junction contained 9 bases not matched to a gene. The CDR3 runs to 14 residues. The sequence derives from a girl aged 5-17 years with multiple sclerosis. This chain links TRBV12-3 or TRBV12-4 with TRBJ2-1; 9 bases agree with TRBD1. The sequencing sample was made of blood. The CDR3 sequence: CASRPQGQGSEQFF. The CDR3 region has the DNA TGTGCCAGCAGGCCCCAAGGACAGGGGAGTGAGCAGTTCTTC.